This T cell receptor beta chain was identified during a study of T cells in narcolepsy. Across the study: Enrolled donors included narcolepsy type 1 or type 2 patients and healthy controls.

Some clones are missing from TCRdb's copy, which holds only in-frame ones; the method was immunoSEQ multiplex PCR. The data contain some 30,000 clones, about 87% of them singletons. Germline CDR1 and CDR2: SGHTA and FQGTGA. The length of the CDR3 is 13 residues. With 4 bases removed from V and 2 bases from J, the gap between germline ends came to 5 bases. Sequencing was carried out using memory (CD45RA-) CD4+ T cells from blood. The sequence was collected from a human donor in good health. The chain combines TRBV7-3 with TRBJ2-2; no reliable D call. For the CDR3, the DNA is TGTGCCAGCAGCTCCCCAAACACCGGGGAGCTGTTTTTT. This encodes CASSSPNTGELFF.